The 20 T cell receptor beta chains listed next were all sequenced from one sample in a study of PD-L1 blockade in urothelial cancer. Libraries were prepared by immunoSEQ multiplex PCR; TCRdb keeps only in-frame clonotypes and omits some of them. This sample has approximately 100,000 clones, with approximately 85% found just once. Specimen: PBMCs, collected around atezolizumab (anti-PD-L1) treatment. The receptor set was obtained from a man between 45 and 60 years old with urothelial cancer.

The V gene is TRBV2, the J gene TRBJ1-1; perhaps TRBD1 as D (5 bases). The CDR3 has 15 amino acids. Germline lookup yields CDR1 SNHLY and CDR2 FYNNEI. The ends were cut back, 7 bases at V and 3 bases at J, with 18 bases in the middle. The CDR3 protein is CASILRGSGDTEAFF. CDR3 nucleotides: TGTGCCAGCATACTAAGGGGTTCGGGGGACACTGAAGCTTTCTTT.

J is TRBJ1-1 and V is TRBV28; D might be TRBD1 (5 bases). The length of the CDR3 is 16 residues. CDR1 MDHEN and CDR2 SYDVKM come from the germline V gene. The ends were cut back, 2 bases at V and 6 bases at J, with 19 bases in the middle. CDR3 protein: CASSLGDGHLTPEAFF. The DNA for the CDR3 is TGTGCCAGCAGTTTAGGGGATGGACATCTTACTCCTGAAGCTTTCTTT. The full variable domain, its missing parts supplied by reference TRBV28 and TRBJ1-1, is DVKVTQSSRYLVKRTGEKVFLECVQDMDHENMFWYRQDPGLGLRLIYFSYDVKMKEKGDIPEGYSVSREKKERFSLILESASTNQTSMYLCASSLGDGHLTPEAFFGQGTRLTVV.

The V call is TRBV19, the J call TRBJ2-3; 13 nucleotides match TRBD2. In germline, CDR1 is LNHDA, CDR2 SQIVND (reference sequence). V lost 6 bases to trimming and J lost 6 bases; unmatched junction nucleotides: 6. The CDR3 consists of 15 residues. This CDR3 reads CASSSTSGRWDTQYF. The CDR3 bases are TGTGCCAGTAGCTCGACTAGCGGGAGGTGGGATACGCAGTATTTT.

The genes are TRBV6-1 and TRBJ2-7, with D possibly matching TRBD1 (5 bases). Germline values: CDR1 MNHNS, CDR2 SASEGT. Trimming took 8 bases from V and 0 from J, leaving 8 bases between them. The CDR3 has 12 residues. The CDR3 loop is CASRTSSYEQYF. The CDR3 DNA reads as TGTGCCAGCCGGACAAGCTCCTACGAGCAGTACTTC.

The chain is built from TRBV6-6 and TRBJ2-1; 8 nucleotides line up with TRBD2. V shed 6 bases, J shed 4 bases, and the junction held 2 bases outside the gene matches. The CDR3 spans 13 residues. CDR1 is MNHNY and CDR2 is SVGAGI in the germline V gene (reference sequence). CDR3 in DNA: TGTGCCAGCAGGACTAGCGCTTACAATGAGCAGTTCTTC. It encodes CASRTSAYNEQFF.

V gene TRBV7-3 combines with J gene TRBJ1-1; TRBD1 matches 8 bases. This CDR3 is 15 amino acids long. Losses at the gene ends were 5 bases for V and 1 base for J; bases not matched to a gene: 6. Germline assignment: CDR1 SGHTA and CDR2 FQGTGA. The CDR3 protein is CASSEQGQGNTEAFF. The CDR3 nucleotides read TGTGCCAGCAGCGAACAAGGACAGGGGAACACTGAAGCTTTCTTT.

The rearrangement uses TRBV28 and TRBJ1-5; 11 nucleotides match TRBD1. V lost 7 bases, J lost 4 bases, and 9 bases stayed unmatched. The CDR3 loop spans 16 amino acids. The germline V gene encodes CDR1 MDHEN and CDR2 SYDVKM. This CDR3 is CASTPRGQGVNQPQHF. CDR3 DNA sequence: TGTGCCAGCACCCCCCGGGGACAGGGGGTGAATCAGCCCCAGCATTTT.

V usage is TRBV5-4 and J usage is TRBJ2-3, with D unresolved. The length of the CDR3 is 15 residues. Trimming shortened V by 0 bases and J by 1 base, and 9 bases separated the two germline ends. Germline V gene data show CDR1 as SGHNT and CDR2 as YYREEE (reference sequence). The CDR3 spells CASSLDFSGTDTQYF. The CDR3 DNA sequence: TGTGCCAGCAGCTTGGATTTCTCGGGCACAGATACGCAGTATTTT. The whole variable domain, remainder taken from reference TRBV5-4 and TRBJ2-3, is ETGVTQSPTHLIKTRGQQVTLRCSSQSGHNTVSWYQQALGQGPQFIFQYYREEENGRGNFPPRFSGLQFPNYSSELNVNALELDDSALYLCASSLDFSGTDTQYFGPGTRLTVL.

The CDR3 nucleotides read TGTGCCAGTAGTACCCGGGATCTCTACTCCTACGAGCAGTACTTC. It codes for CASSTRDLYSYEQYF. The V call is TRBV19, the J call TRBJ2-7; a weak D match, TRBD2 (5 bases). Per the germline V gene, CDR1 is LNHDA and CDR2 is SQIVND (reference sequence). V lost 4 bases and J 0 bases, leaving 13 bases between the germline ends. CDR3 length equals 15 residues.

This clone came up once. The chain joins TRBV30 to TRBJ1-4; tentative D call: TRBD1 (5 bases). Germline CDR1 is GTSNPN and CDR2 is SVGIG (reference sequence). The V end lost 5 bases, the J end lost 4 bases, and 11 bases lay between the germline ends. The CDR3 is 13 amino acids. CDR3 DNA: TGTGCCTGGGCCGCGGGGCTTAATGAAAAACTGTTTTTT. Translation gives CAWAAGLNEKLFF.

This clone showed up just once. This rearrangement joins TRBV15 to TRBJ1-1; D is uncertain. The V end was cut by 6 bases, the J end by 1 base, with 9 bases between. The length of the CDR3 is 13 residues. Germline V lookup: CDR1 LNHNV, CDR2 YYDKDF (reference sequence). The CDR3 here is CATSSQENTEAFF. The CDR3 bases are TGTGCCACCAGTTCGCAGGAGAACACTGAAGCTTTCTTT.

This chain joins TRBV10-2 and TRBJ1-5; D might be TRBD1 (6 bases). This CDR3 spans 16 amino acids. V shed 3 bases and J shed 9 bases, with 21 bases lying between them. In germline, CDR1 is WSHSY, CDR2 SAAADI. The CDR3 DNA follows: TGCGCCAGCAGTGATCGATATCCGGGGGCGGGGGGGCCCCAGCATTTT. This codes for CASSDRYPGAGGPQHF.

The CDR3 spells CASSGGSVVSVGAFF. In DNA form, the CDR3 reads TGCGCCAGCAGCGGAGGATCGGTGGTTTCGGTAGGAGCTTTCTTT. The rearrangement uses TRBV5-1 and TRBJ1-1; D is undetermined. Germline loops: CDR1 SGHRS, CDR2 YFSETQ. There are 15 residues in the CDR3. The V end lost 4 bases, the J end lost 10 bases, and 23 bases lay between the germline ends.

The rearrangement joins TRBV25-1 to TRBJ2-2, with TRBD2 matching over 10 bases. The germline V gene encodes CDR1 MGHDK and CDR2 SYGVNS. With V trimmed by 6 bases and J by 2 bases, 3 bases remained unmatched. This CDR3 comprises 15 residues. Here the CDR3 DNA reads TGTGCCAGCAGAACTAGCGGGATCAACACCGGGGAGCTGTTTTTT. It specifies CASRTSGINTGELFF.

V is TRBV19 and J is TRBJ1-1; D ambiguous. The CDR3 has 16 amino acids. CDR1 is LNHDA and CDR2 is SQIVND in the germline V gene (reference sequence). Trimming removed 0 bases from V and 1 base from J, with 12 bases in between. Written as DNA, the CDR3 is TGTGCCAGTAGTATAGATCACGGGGTAGGGAACACTGAAGCTTTCTTT. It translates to CASSIDHGVGNTEAFF.

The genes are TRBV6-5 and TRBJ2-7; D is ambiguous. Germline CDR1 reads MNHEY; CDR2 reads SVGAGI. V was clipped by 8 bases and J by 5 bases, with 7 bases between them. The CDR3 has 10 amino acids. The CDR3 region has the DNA TGTGCCAGCGGAGCAGACGAGCAGTACTTC. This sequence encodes CASGADEQYF.

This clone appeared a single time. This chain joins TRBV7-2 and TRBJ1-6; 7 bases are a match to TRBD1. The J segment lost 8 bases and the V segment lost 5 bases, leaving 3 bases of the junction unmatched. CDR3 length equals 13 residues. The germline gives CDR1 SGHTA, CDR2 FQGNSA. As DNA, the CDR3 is TGTGCCAGCAGCCCCACAGGGGATTCACCCCTCCACTTT. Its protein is CASSPTGDSPLHF.

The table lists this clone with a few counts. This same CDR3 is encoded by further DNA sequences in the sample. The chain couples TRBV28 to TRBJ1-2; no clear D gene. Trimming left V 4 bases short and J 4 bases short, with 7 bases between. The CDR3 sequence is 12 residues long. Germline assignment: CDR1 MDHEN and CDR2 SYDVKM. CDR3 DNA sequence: TGTGCCAGCAGTTCCAGAACCTATGGCTACACCTTC. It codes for CASSSRTYGYTF.

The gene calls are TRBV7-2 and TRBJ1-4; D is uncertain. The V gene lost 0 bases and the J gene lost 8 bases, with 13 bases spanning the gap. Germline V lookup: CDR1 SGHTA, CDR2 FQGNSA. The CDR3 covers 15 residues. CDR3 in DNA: TGTGCCAGCAGCTTAGCGGGCAGCGGTCGCGAAAAACTGTTTTTT. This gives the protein CASSLAGSGREKLFF.

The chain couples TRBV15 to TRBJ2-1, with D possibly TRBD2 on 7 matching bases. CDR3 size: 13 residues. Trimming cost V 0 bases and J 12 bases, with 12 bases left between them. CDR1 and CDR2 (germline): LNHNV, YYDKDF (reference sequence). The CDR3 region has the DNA TGTGCCACCAGCAGAGATGGGGGGGCGCGGCAGTTCTTC. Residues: CATSRDGGARQFF.